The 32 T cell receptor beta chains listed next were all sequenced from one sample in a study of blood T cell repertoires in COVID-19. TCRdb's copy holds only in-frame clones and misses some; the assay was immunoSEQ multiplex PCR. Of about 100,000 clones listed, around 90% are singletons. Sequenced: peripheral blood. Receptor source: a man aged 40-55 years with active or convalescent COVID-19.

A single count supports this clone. The CDR3 spells CASSPSGGTGVGYTF. The CDR3 DNA follows: TGTGCCAGCTCACCATCCGGCGGGACAGGGGTTGGCTACACCTTC. The chain employs TRBV18 and TRBJ1-2; 10 nucleotides agree with TRBD1. Losses at the gene ends were 2 bases for V and 7 bases for J; bases not matched to a gene: 7. The V gene's germline CDR1 is KGHSH and CDR2 LQKENI. This CDR3 spans 15 amino acids.

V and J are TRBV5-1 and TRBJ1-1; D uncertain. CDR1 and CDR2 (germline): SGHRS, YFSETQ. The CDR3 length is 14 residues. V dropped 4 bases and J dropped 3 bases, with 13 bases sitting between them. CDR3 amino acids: CASSPWSTHTEAFF. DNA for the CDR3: TGCGCCAGCAGCCCGTGGAGTACTCACACTGAAGCTTTCTTT.

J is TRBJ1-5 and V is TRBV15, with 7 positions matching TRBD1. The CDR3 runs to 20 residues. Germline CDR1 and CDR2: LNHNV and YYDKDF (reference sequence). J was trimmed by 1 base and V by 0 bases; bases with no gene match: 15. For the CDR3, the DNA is TGTGCCACCAGCAGAGACGTTGGGACAGACTCTGGAGTCAGCAATCAGCCCCAGCATTTT. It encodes CATSRDVGTDSGVSNQPQHF.

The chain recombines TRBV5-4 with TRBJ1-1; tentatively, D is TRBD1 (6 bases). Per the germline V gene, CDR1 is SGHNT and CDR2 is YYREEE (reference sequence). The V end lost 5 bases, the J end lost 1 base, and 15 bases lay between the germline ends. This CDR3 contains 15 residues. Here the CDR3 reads CASSWGRGKNTEAFF. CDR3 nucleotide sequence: TGTGCCAGCAGTTGGGGGCGAGGCAAGAACACTGAAGCTTTCTTT. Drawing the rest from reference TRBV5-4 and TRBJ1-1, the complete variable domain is ETGVTQSPTHLIKTRGQQVTLRCSSQSGHNTVSWYQQALGQGPQFIFQYYREEENGRGNFPPRFSGLQFPNYSSELNVNALELDDSALYLCASSWGRGKNTEAFFGQGTRLTVV.

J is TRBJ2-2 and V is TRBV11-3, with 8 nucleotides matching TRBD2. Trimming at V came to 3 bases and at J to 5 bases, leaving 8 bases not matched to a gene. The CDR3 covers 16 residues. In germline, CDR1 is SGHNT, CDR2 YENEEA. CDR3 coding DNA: TGTGCCAGCAGCTTTCAAGGGGTAGCGGGAACCGGGGAGCTGTTTTTT. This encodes CASSFQGVAGTGELFF.

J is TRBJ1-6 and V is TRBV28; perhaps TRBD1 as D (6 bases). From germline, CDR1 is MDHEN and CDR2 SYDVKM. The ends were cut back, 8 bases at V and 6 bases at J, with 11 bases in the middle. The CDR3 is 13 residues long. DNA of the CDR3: TGTGCCAGCTTAACAGGGTTTAATTCACCCCTCCACTTT. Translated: CASLTGFNSPLHF.

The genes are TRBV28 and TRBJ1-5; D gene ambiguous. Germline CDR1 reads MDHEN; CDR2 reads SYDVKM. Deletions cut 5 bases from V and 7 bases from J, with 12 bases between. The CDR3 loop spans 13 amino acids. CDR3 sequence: CASSSKGAQPQHF. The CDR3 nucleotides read TGTGCCAGCAGTAGCAAAGGAGCACAGCCCCAGCATTTT.

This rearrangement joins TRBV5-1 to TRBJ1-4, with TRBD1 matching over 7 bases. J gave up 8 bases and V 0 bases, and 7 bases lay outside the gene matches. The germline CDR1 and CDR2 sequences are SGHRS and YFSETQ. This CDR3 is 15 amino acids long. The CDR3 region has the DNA TGCGCCAGCAGCTTGGGACAGGGCCACTACGAAAAACTGTTTTTT. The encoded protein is CASSLGQGHYEKLFF.

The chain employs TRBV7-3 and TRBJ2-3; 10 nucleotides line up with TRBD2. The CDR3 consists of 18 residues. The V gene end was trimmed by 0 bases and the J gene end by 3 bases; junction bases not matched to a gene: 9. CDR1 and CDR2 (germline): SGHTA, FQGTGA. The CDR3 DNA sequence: TGTGCCAGCAGCTTAACGTGGGCTAGCGGGAGAGAGACAGATACGCAGTATTTT. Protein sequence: CASSLTWASGRETDTQYF. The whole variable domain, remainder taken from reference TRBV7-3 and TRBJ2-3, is GAGVSQTPSNKVTEKGKYVELRCDPISGHTALYWYRQSLGQGPEFLIYFQGTGAADDSGLPNDRFFAVRPEGSVSTLKIQRTERGDSAVYLCASSLTWASGRETDTQYFGPGTRLTVL.

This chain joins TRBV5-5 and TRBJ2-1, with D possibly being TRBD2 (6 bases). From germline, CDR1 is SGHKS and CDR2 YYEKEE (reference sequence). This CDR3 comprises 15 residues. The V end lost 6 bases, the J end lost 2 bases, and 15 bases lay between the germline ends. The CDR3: CASIRTGVPYNEQFF. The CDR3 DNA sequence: TGTGCCAGCATCCGCACGGGAGTACCCTACAATGAGCAGTTCTTC. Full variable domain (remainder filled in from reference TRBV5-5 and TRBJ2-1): DAGVTQSPTHLIKTRGQQVTLRCSPISGHKSVSWYQQVLGQGPQFIFQYYEKEERGRGNFPDRFSARQFPNYSSELNVNALLLGDSALYLCASIRTGVPYNEQFFGPGTRLTVL.

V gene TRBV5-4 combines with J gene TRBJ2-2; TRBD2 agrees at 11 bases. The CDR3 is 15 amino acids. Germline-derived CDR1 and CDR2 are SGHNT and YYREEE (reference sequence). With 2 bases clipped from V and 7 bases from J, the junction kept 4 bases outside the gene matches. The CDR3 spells CASSFYSGRGGELFF. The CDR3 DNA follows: TGTGCCAGCAGCTTTTATAGCGGGAGGGGCGGGGAGCTGTTTTTT.

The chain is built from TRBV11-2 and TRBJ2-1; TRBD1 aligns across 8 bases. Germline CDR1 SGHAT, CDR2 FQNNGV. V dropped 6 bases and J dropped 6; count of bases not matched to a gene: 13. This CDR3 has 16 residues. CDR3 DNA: TGTGCCAGCAGAAGAACAGGACAGGGTCCCTTCAATGAGCAGTTCTTC. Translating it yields CASRRTGQGPFNEQFF.

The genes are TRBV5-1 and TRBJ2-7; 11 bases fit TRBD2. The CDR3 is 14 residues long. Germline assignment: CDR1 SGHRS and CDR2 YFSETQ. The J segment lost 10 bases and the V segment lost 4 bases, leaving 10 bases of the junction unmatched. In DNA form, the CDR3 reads TGCGCCAGCAGCGAGACGGTACTAGCGGGAGACCAGTACTTC. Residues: CASSETVLAGDQYF.

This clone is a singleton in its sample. CDR3 region: CASSSQYPGTGGKTQYF. The CDR3 DNA follows: TGTGCCAGCAGTTCGCAATACCCCGGGACAGGGGGGAAGACCCAGTACTTC. This chain links TRBV27 with TRBJ2-5, with 11 bases matching TRBD1. This CDR3 spans 17 amino acids. In germline, CDR1 is MNHEY, CDR2 SMNVEV (reference sequence). J was trimmed by 6 bases and V by 4 bases; bases with no gene match: 13.

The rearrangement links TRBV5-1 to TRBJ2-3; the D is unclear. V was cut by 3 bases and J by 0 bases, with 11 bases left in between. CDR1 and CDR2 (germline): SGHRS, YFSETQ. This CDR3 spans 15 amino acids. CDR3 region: CASSSAIASTDTQYF. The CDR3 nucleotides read TGCGCCAGCAGCTCGGCAATAGCTAGCACAGATACGCAGTATTTT.

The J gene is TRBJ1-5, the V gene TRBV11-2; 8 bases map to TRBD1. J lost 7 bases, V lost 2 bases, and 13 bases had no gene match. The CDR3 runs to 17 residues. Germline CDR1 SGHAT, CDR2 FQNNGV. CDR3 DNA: TGTGCCAGCAGCTTATCGTCCGGGACAGGAGGTGAACAGCCCCAGCATTTT. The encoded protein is CASSLSSGTGGEQPQHF.

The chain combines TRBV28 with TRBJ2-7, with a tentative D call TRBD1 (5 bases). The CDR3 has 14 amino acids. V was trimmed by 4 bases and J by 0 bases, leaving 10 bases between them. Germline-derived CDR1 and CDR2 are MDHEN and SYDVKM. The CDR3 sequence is CASSSDSISYEQYF. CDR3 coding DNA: TGTGCCAGCAGTTCCGACAGTATCTCCTACGAGCAGTACTTC.

The CDR3 DNA reads as TGTGCCAGCAGCCCCCTAGCGGGAAATAACGGGGAGCTGTTTTTT. Its translation is CASSPLAGNNGELFF. The chain is built from TRBV14 and TRBJ2-2, with TRBD2 identical over 9 bases. V lost 4 bases, J lost 7 bases, and 7 bases stayed unmatched. CDR1 and CDR2 (germline): SGHDN, FVKESK. This CDR3 region has 15 residues.

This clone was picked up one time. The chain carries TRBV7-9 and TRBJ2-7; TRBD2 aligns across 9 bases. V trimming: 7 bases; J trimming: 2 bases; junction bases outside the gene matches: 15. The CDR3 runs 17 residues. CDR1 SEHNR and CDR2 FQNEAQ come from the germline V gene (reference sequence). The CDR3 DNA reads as TGTGCCAGCACCTCCGGAGAGGGGAGCGGGAGGCCCTACGAGCAGTACTTC. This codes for CASTSGEGSGRPYEQYF.

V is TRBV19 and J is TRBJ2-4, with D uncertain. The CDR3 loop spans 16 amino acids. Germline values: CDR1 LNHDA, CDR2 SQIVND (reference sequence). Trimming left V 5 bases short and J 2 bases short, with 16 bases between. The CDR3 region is CASSETRKVTKNIQYF. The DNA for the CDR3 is TGTGCCAGTAGTGAGACTCGAAAAGTAACCAAAAACATTCAGTACTTC.

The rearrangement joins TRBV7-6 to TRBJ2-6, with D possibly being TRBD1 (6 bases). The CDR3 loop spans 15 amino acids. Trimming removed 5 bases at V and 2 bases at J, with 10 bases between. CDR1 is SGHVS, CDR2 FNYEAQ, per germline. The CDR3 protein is CASSPSGAGANVLTF. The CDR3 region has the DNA TGTGCCAGCAGCCCGTCAGGGGCTGGGGCCAACGTCCTGACTTTC.

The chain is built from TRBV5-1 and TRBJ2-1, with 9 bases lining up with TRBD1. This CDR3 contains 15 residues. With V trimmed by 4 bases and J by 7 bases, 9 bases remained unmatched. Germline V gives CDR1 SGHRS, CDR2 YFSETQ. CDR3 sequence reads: CASSLYRGQGNEQFF. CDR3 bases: TGCGCCAGCAGCCTATACAGGGGGCAAGGTAATGAGCAGTTCTTC.

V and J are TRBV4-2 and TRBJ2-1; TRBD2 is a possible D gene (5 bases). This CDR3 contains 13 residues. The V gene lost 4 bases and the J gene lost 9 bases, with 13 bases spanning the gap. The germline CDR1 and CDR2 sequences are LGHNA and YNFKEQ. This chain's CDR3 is CASSLEAAIEQFF. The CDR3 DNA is TGTGCCAGCAGCCTTGAAGCGGCGATTGAGCAGTTCTTC.

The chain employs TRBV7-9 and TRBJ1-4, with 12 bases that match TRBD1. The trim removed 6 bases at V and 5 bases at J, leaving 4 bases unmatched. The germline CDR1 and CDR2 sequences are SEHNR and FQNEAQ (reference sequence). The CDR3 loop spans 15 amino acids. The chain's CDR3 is CASRGQGAHNEKLFF. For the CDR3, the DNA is TGTGCCAGCAGGGGACAGGGGGCGCACAATGAAAAACTGTTTTTT. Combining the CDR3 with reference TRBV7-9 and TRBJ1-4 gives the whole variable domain DTGVSQNPRHKITKRGQNVTFRCDPISEHNRLYWYRQTLGQGPEFLTYFQNEAQLEKSRLLSDRFSAERPKGSFSTLEIQRTEQGDSAMYLCASRGQGAHNEKLFFGSGTQLSVL.

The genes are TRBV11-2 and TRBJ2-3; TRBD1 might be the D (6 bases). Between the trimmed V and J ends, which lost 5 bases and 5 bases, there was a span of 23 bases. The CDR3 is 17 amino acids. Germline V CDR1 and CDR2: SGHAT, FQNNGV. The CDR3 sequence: CASSQDGQPSLLDTQYF. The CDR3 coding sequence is TGTGCCAGCAGCCAAGATGGACAGCCCTCCCTTTTAGATACGCAGTATTTT.

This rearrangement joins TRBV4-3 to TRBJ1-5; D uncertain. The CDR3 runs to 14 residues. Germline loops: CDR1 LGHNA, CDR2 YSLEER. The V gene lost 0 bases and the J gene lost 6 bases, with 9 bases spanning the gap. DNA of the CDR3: TGCGCCAGCAGCCAAGAGTCGGGTTTTCAGCCCCAGCATTTT. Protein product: CASSQESGFQPQHF.

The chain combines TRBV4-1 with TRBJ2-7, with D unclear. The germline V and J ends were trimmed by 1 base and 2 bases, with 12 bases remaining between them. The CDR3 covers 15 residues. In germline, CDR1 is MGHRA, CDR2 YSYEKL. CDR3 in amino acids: CASSQGSQLAYEQYF. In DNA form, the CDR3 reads TGCGCCAGCAGCCAAGGGAGTCAGCTTGCCTACGAGCAGTACTTC.

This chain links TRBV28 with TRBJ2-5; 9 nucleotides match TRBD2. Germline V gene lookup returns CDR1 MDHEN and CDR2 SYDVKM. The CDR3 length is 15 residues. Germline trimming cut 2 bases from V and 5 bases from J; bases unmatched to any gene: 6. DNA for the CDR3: TGTGCCAGCAGTTTAGGGCTAGCGGGGTCGGAGACCCAGTACTTC. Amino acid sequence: CASSLGLAGSETQYF.

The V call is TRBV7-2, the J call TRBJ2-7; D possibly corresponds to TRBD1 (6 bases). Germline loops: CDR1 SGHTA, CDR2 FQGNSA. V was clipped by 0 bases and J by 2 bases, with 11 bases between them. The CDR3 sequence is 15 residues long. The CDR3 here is CASSLAPGGTYEQYF. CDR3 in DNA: TGTGCCAGCAGCTTAGCCCCTGGGGGCACCTACGAGCAGTACTTC.

The CDR3 DNA sequence: TGTGCCACCAGTGACACATCCGGACAGGGGTGGACAGATACGCAGTATTTT. This gives the protein CATSDTSGQGWTDTQYF. J is TRBJ2-3 and V is TRBV24-1; 9 bases are a match to TRBD1. V shed 4 bases, J shed 3 bases, and the junction held 10 bases outside the gene matches. Germline CDR1 and CDR2: KGHDR and SFDVKD. The CDR3 covers 17 residues.

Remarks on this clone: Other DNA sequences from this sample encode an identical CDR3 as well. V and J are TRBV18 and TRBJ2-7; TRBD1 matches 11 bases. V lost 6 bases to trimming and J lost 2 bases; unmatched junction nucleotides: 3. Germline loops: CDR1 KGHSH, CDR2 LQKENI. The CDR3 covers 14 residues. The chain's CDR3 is CASSPGQGAYEQYF. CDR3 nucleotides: TGTGCCAGCTCGCCGGGACAGGGGGCCTACGAGCAGTACTTC.

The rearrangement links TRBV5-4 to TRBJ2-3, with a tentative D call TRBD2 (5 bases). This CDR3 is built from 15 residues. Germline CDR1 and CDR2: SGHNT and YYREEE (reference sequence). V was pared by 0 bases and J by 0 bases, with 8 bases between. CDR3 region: CASSLEAGSTDTQYF. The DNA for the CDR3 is TGTGCCAGCAGCTTGGAGGCGGGTAGCACAGATACGCAGTATTTT.